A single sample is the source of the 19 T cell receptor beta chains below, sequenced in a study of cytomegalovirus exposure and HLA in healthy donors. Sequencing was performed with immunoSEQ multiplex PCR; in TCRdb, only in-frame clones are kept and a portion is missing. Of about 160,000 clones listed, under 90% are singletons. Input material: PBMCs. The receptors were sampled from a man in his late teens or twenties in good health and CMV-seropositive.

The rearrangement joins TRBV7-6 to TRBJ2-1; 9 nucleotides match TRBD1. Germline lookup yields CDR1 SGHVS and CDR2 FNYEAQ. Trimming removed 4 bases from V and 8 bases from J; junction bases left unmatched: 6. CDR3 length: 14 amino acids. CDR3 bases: TGTGCCAGCAGCTCCGGACAGGGGACGGATGAGCAGTTCTTC. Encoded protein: CASSSGQGTDEQFF.

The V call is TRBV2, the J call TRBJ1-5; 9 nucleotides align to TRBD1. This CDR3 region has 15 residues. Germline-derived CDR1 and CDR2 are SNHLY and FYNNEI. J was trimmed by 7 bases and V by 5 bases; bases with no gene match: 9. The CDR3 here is CASSSTGGSRQPQHF. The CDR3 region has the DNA TGTGCCAGCAGTTCCACAGGGGGCAGTAGACAGCCCCAGCATTTT.

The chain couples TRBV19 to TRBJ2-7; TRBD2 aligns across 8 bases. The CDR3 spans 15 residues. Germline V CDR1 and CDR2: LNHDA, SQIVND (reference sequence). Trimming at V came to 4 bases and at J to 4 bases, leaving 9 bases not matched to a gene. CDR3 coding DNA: TGTGCCAGTAGTAACAGAGCGGGAGATAGGTACGAGCAGTACTTC. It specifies CASSNRAGDRYEQYF.

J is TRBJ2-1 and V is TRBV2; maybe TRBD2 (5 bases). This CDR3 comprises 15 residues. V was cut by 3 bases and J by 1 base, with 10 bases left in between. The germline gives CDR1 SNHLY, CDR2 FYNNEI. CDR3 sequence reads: CASSDSGGSYNEQFF. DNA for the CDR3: TGTGCCAGCAGTGACAGCGGCGGATCCTACAATGAGCAGTTCTTC.

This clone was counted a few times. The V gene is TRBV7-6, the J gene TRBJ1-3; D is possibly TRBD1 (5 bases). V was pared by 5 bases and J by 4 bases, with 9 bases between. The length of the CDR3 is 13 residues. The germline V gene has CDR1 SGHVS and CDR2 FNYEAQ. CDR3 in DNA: TGTGCCAGCAGCCCAGGGATCGGAAACACCATATATTTT. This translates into CASSPGIGNTIYF.

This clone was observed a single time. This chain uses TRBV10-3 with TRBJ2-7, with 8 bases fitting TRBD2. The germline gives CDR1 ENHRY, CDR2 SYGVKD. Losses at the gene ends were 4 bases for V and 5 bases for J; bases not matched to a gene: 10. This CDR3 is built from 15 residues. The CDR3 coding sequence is TGTGCCATCAGTGGGTCGGGAGGGCCTATAAACGAGCAGTACTTC. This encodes CAISGSGGPINEQYF.

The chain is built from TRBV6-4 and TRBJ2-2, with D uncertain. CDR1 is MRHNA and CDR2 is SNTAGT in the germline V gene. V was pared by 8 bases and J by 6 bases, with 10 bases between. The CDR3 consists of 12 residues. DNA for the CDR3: TGTGCCAGCGCGACGGGTTCCGGGGAGCTGTTTTTT. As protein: CASATGSGELFF.

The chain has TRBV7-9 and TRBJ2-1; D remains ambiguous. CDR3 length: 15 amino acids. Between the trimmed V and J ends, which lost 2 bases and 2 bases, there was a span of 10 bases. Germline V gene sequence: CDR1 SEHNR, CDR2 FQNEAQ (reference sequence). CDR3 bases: TGTGCCAGCAGCTTATCAGGCAATCCCTACAATGAGCAGTTCTTC. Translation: CASSLSGNPYNEQFF.

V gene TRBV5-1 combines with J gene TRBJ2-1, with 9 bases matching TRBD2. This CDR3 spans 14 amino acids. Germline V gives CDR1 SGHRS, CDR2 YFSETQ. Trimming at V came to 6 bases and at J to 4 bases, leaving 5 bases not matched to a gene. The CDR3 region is CASNPSGDYNEQFF. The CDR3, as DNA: TGCGCCAGCAACCCTAGCGGGGATTACAATGAGCAGTTCTTC.

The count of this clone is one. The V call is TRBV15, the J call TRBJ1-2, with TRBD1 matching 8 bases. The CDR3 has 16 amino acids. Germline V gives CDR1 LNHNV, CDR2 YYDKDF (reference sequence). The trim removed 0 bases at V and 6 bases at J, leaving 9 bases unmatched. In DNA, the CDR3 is TGTGCCACCAGCAGAGATGGCCCAGGGGGCAGTAATGGCTACACCTTC. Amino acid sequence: CATSRDGPGGSNGYTF.

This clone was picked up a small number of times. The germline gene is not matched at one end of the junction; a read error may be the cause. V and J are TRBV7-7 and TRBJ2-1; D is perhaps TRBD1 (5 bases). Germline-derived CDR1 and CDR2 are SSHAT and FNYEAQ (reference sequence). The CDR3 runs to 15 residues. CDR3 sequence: CASSLGRSSRGEQFF. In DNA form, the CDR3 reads TGTGCTAGCAGCTTAGGTCGATCGTCTAGGGGTGAGCAGTTCTTC.

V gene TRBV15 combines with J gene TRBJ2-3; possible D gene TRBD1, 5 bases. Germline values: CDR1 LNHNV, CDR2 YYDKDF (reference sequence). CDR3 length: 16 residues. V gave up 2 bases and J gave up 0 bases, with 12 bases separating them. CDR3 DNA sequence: TGTGCCACCAGCAGATCCGACAGTACTAGCACAGATACGCAGTATTTT. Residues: CATSRSDSTSTDTQYF.

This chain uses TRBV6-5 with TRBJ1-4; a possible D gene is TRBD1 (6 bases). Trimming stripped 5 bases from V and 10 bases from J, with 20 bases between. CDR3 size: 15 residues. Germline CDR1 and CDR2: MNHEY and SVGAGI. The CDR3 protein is CASSPRDTRRGKLFF. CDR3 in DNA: TGTGCCAGCAGTCCCCGGGACACGCGACGGGGAAAACTGTTTTTT.

The CDR3 sequence: CATSRDSYSGANVLTF. The DNA of the CDR3 is TGTGCCACCAGCAGGGACAGCTACTCTGGGGCCAACGTCCTGACTTTC. V and J are TRBV15 and TRBJ2-6, with D possibly TRBD1 on 6 matching bases. Trimming stripped 3 bases from V and 0 bases from J, with 9 bases between. CDR3 length equals 16 residues. Germline loops: CDR1 LNHNV, CDR2 YYDKDF (reference sequence).

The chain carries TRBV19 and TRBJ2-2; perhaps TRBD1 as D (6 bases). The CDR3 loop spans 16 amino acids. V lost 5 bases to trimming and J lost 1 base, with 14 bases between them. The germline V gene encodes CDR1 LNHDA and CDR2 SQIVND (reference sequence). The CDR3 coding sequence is TGTGCCAGTAGTTTTTTTGACAGGCGGAACACCGGGGAGCTGTTTTTT. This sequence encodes CASSFFDRRNTGELFF.

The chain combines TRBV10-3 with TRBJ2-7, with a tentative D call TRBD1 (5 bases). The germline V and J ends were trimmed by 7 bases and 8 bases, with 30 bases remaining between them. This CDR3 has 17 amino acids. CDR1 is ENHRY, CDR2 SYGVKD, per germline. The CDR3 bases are TGTGCCATCAATCCCTGGGGCGAAGGTTCGGGTTTCGTGAAGCAGTACTTC. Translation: CAINPWGEGSGFVKQYF.

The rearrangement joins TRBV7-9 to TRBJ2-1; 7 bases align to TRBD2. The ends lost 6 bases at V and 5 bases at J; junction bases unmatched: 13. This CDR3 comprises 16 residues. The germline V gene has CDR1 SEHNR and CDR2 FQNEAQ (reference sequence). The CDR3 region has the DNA TGTGCCAGCAGTCCCTTAGCGGGCGGGGTCCACAATGAGCAGTTCTTC. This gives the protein CASSPLAGGVHNEQFF.

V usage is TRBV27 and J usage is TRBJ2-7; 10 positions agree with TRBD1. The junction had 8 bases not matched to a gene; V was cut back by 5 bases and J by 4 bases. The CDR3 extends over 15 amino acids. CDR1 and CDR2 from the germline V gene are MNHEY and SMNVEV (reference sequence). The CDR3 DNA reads TGTGCCAGCAGTCCTCTCGGGGGACAGGGGTACGAGCAGTACTTC. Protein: CASSPLGGQGYEQYF.

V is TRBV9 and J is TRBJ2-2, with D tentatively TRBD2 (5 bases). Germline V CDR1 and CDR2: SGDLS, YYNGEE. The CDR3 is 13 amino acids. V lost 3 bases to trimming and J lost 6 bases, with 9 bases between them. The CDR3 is CASSDTRSGELFF. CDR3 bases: TGTGCCAGCAGCGACACTAGATCCGGGGAGCTGTTTTTT. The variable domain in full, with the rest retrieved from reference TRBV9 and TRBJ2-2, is DSGVTQTPKHLITATGQRVTLRCSPRSGDLSVYWYQQSLDQGLQFLIQYYNGEERAKGNILERFSAQQFPDLHSELNLSSLELGDSALYFCASSDTRSGELFFGEGSRLTVL.